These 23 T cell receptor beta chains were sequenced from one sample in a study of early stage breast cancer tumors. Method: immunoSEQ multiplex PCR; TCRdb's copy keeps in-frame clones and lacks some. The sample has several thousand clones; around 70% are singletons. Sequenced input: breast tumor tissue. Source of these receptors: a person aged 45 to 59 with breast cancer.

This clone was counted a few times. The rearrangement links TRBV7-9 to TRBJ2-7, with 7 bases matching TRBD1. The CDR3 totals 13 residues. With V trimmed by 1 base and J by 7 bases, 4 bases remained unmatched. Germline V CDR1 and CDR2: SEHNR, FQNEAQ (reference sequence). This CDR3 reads CASSLGQGGEQYF. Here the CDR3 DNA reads TGTGCCAGCAGCTTAGGACAGGGTGGTGAGCAGTACTTC. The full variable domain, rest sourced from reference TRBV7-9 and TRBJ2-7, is DTGVSQNPRHKITKRGQNVTFRCDPISEHNRLYWYRQTLGQGPEFLTYFQNEAQLEKSRLLSDRFSAERPKGSFSTLEIQRTEQGDSAMYLCASSLGQGGEQYFGPGTRLTVT.

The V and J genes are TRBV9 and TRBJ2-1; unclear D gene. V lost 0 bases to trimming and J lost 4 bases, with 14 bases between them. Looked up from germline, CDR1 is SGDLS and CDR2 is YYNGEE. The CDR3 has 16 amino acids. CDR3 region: CASSVEFWQEYNEQFF. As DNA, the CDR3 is TGTGCCAGCAGCGTAGAATTTTGGCAGGAGTACAATGAGCAGTTCTTC.

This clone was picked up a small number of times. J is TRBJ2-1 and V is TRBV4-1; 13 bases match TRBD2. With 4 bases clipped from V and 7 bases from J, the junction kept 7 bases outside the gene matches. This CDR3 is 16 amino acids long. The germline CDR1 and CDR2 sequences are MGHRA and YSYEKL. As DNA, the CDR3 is TGCGCCAGCAGCCTAACCGGGACTAGCGGGATGAATGAGCAGTTCTTC. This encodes CASSLTGTSGMNEQFF.

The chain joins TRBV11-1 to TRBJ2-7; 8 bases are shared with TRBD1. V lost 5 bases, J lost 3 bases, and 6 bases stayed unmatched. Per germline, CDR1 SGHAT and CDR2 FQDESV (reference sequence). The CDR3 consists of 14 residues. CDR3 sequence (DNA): TGTGCCAGCAGCCGCACCGGGACAGGCTACGAGCAGTACTTC. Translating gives CASSRTGTGYEQYF.

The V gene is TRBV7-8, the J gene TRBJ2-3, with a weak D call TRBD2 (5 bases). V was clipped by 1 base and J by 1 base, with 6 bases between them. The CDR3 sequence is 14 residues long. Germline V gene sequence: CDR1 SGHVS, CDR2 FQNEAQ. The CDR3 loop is CASSLEGGTDTQYF. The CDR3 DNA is TGTGCCAGCAGCTTAGAGGGAGGCACAGATACGCAGTATTTT.

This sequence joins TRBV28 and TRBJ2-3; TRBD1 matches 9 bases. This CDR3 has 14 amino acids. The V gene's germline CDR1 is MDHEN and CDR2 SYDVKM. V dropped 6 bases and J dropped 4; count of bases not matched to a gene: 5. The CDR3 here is CASSWDRAADTQYF. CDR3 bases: TGTGCCAGCAGCTGGGACAGGGCGGCAGATACGCAGTATTTT.

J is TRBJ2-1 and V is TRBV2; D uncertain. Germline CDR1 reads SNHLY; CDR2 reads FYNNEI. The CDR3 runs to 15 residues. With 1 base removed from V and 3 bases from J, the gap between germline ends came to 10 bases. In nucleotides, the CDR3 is TGTGCCAGCAGTGAAGAGGCTGGAATCTACAATGAGCAGTTCTTC. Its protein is CASSEEAGIYNEQFF.

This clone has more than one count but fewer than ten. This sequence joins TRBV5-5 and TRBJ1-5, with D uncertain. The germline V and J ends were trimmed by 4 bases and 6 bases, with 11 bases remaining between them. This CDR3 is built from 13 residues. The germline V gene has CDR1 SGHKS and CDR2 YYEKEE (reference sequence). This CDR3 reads CASSPSGGQPQHF. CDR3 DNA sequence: TGTGCCAGCAGCCCCTCAGGTGGTCAGCCCCAGCATTTT.

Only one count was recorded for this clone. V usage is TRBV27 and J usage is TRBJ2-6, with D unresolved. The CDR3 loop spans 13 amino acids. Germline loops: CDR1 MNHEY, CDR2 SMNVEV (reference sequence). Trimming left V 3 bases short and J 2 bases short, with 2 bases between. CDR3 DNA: TGTGCCAGCAGTTTTGCTGGGGCCAACGTCCTGACTTTC. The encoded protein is CASSFAGANVLTF.

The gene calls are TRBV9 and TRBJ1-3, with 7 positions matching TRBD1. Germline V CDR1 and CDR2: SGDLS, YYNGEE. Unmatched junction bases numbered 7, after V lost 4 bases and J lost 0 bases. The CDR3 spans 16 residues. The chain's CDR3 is CASSPRQGPSGNTIYF. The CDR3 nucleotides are TGTGCCAGCAGCCCCCGACAGGGCCCCTCTGGAAACACCATATATTTT.

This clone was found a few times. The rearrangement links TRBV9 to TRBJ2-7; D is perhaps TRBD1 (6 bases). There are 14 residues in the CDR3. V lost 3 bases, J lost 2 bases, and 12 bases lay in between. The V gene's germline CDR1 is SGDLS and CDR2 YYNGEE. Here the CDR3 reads CASSAGTRAYEQYF. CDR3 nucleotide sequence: TGTGCCAGCAGCGCAGGGACACGAGCCTACGAGCAGTACTTC.

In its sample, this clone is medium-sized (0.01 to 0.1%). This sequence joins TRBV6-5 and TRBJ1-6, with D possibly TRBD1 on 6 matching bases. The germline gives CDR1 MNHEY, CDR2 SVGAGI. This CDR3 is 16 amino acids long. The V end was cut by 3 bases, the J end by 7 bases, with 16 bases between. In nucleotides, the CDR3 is TGTGCCAGCAGTTATGGAGGGGGGCAGGGGAATTCACCCCTCCACTTT. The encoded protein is CASSYGGGQGNSPLHF.

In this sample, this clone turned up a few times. The CDR3 here is CASGRTASNYGYTF. The CDR3 nucleotides read TGTGCCAGCGGGAGGACAGCCTCTAACTATGGCTACACCTTC. The chain employs TRBV2 and TRBJ1-2; TRBD1 might be the D (6 bases). Germline assignment: CDR1 SNHLY and CDR2 FYNNEI. V was shortened by 8 bases and J by 0 bases, with 13 bases between the two germline ends. The CDR3 has 14 amino acids. Drawing the rest from reference TRBV2 and TRBJ1-2, the complete variable domain is EPEVTQTPSHQVTQMGQEVILRCVPISNHLYFYWYRQILGQKVEFLVSFYNNEISEKSEIFDDQFSVERPDGSNFTLKIRSTKLEDSAMYFCASGRTASNYGYTFGSGTRLTVV.

CDR3 coding DNA: TGTGCCAGCAGCCAAGGGGGCTCCTCGGACGAGCAGTACTTC. Its protein product is CASSQGGSSDEQYF. V is TRBV6-1 and J is TRBJ2-7; TRBD1 aligns across 7 bases. The V gene's germline CDR1 is MNHNS and CDR2 SASEGT. V was pared by 6 bases and J by 5 bases, with 10 bases of the junction left unmatched. This CDR3 region has 14 residues.

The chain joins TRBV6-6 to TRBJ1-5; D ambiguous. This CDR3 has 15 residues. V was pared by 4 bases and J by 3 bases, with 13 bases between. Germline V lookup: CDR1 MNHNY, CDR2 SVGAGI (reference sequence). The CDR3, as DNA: TGTGCCAGCAGTTTCCTCTCCCGATTCAATCAGCCCCAGCATTTT. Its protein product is CASSFLSRFNQPQHF.

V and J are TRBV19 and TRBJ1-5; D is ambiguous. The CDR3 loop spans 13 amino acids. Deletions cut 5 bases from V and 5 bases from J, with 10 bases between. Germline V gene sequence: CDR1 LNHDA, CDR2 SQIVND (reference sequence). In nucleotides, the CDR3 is TGTGCCAGTAGTCTTTCTCGCTATCAGCCCCAGCATTTT. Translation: CASSLSRYQPQHF. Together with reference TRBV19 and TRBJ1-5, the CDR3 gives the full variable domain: DGGITQSPKYLFRKEGQNVTLSCEQNLNHDAMYWYRQDPGQGLRLIYYSQIVNDFQKGDIAEGYSVSREKKESFPLTVTSAQKNPTAFYLCASSLSRYQPQHFGDGTRLSIL.

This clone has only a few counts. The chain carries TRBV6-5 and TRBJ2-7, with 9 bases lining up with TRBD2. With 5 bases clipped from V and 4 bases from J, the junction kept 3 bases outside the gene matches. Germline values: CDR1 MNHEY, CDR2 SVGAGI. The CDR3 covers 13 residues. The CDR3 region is CASSLTSGYEQYF. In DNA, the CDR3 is TGTGCCAGCAGTCTTACTAGCGGGTACGAGCAGTACTTC.

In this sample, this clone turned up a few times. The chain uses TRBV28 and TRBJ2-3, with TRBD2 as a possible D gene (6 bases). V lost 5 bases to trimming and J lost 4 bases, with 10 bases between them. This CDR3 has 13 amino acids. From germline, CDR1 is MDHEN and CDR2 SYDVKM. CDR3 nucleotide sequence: TGTGCCAGCAGTGTGGGGGGTGCAGATACGCAGTATTTT. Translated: CASSVGGADTQYF. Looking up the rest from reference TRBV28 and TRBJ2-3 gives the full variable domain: DVKVTQSSRYLVKRTGEKVFLECVQDMDHENMFWYRQDPGLGLRLIYFSYDVKMKEKGDIPEGYSVSREKKERFSLILESASTNQTSMYLCASSVGGADTQYFGPGTRLTVL.

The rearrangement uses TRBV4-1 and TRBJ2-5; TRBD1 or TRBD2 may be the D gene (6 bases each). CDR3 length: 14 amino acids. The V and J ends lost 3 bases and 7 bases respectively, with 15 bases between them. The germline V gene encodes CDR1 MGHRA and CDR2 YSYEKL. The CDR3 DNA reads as TGCGCCAGCAGCCAGGAGGGGGTTGGCTCGACCCAGTACTTC. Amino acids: CASSQEGVGSTQYF.

The chain's CDR3 is CASSRTLAGGTYEQYF. CDR3 sequence (DNA): TGCGCCAGCAGTAGGACCCTAGCGGGAGGTACCTACGAGCAGTACTTC. The V and J genes are TRBV5-1 and TRBJ2-7; TRBD2 matches at 11 bases. With V trimmed by 5 bases and J by 2 bases, 9 bases remained unmatched. The V gene's germline CDR1 is SGHRS and CDR2 YFSETQ. CDR3 length: 16 residues.

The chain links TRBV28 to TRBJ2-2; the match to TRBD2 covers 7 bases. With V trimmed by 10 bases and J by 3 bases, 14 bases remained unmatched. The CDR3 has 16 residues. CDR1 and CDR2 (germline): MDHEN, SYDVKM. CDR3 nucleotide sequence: TGTGCCACTCATCCGGGCGGGAGAGGATACACCGGGGAGCTGTTTTTT. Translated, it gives CATHPGGRGYTGELFF. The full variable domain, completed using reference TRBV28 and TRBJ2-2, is DVKVTQSSRYLVKRTGEKVFLECVQDMDHENMFWYRQDPGLGLRLIYFSYDVKMKEKGDIPEGYSVSREKKERFSLILESASTNQTSMYLCATHPGGRGYTGELFFGEGSRLTVL.

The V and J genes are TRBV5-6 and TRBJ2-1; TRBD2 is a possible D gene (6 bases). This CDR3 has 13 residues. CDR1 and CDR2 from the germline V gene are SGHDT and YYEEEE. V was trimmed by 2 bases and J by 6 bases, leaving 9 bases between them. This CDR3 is CASSFGSGNEQFF. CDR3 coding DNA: TGTGCCAGCAGCTTTGGTAGCGGCAATGAGCAGTTCTTC.

CDR3 region: CASSRTDRDSPLHF. CDR3 bases: TGTGCCAGCAGCCGTACTGACAGGGATTCACCCCTCCACTTT. This chain links TRBV9 with TRBJ1-6; 7 bases map to TRBD1. CDR1 and CDR2 (germline): SGDLS, YYNGEE. Germline trimming cut 4 bases from V and 8 bases from J; bases unmatched to any gene: 6. This CDR3 comprises 14 residues.